The T cell receptor beta chain described here comes from a study of early T cells in non-severe SARS-CoV-2 infection. Study-level background: From unsorted whole blood, bulk RNA was sequenced, and the chains remained unpaired.

Individually, cDNA molecules had unique molecular identifiers attached to them. TCRdb reprocessed the 5' RACE reads via MiXCR and lists one record per CDR3 protein. The sample carries under 70,000 distinct CDR3 sequences, roughly 10% recorded once. Germline V lookup: CDR1 SSHAT, CDR2 FNYEAQ (reference sequence). This CDR3 spans 13 amino acids. The study, taken as a whole, reports: Lookups in VDJdb leaned toward anti-spike CD8 responses and missed private and CD4 specificities.

The sample holds many counts of this clonotype. Its antigen remains unidentified. One end of the junction fails to match germline, which may point to a read error. This chain connects TRBV7-7 to TRBJ2-7; possible D gene TRBD1, 6 bases. The clonotype comes from an adult who was a healthcare worker with PCR-confirmed SARS-CoV-2 infection or an uninfected control (not recorded which). Sequenced: whole blood. The CDR3 bases are TGTGCTAGCAGCTTCAAAACAGGGTACGAGCAGTACTTC. Protein product: CASSFKTGYEQYF.